This paragraph reports one T cell receptor (beta chain). The sample comes from a study of blood T cell repertoires in COVID-19. As for the study in general: The analysed material was cDNA or gDNA that came from T cells, B-cell-depleted T cells, or PBMCs.

The CDR3 covers 15 residues. Germline V lookup: CDR1 SGDLS, CDR2 YYNGEE. Trimming took off 1 base at V and 2 bases at J, with 12 bases between the two ends. Assay: immunoSEQ multiplex PCR; the TCRdb copy retains only in-frame clones and omits some. The table lists 100,000 to 150,000 clones, roughly 86% of them singletons. The rearrangement uses TRBV9 and TRBJ1-2; unclear D gene. The source is a woman aged 55-70 years with acute or convalescent COVID-19. Sequenced: peripheral blood. The CDR3 DNA is TGTGCCAGCAGCGTATACGGAGGGCCCAACTATGGCTACACCTTC. Translating gives CASSVYGGPNYGYTF.